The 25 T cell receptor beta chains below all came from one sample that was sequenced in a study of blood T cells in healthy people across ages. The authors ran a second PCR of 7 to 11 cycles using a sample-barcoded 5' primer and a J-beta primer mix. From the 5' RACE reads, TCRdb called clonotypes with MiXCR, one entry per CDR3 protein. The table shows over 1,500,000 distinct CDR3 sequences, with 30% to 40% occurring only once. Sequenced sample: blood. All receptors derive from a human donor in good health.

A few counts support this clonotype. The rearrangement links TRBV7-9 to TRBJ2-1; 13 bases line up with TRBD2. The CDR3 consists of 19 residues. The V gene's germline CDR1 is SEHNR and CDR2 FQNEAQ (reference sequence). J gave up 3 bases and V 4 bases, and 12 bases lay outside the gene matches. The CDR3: CASSSEPGLAGSVYNEQFF. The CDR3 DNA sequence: TGTGCCAGCAGCTCTGAACCGGGACTAGCGGGATCGGTCTACAATGAGCAGTTCTTC.

This CDR3 reads CASTPNGWLGQPQHF. The CDR3 DNA sequence: TGTGCCAGCACTCCCAATGGTTGGTTGGGACAGCCCCAGCATTTT. The rearrangement joins TRBV2 to TRBJ1-5; D remains unclear. The CDR3 length is 15 residues. CDR1 is SNHLY, CDR2 FYNNEI, per germline. Trimming cost V 7 bases and J 7 bases, with 20 bases left between them. Based on the CDR3 plus reference TRBV2 and TRBJ1-5, the full variable domain is EPEVTQTPSHQVTQMGQEVILRCVPISNHLYFYWYRQILGQKVEFLVSFYNNEISEKSEIFDDQFSVERPDGSNFTLKIRSTKLEDSAMYFCASTPNGWLGQPQHFGDGTRLSIL.

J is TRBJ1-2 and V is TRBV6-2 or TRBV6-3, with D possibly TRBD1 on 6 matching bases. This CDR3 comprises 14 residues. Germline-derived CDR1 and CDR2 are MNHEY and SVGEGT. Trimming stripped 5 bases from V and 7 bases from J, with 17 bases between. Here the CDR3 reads CASSLRTAKVGYTF. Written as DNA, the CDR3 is TGTGCCAGCAGTCTCCGGACAGCGAAAGTTGGCTACACCTTC.

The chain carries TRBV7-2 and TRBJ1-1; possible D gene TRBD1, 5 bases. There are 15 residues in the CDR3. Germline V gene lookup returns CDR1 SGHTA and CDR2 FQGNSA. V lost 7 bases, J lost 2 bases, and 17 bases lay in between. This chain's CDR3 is CASNHPGRPNTEAFF. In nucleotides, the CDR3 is TGTGCCAGCAACCATCCGGGACGGCCAAACACTGAAGCTTTCTTT.

CDR3 in DNA: TGCAGTGCCTTACCAGGAAGGGACCCCCGGGCAGATACGCAGTATTTT. As protein: CSALPGRDPRADTQYF. The V call is TRBV20-1, the J call TRBJ2-3; D tentatively reads TRBD1 or TRBD2 (5 bases each). Trimming took off 6 bases at V and 4 bases at J, with 23 bases between the two ends. The CDR3 sequence is 16 residues long. The germline gives CDR1 DFQATT, CDR2 SNEGSKA (reference sequence).

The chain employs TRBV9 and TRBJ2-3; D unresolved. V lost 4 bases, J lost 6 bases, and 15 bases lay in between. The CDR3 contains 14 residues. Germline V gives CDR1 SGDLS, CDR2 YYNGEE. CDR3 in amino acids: CASSPDGGGDTQYF. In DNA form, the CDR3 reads TGTGCCAGCAGCCCCGATGGTGGCGGCGATACGCAGTATTTT. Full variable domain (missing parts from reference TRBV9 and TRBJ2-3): DSGVTQTPKHLITATGQRVTLRCSPRSGDLSVYWYQQSLDQGLQFLIQYYNGEERAKGNILERFSAQQFPDLHSELNLSSLELGDSALYFCASSPDGGGDTQYFGPGTRLTVL.

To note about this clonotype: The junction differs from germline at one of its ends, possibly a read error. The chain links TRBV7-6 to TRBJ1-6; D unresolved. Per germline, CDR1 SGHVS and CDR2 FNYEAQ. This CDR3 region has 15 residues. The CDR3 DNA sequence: TGTGCCAGCAGCCAACAACAGACCTACAATTCACCCCTCCACTTT. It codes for CASSQQQTYNSPLHF.

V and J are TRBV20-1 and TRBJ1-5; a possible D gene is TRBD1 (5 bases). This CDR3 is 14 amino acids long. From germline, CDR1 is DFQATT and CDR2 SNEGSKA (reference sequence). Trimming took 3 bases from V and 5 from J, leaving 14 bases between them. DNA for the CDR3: TGCAGTGCTAGTTACAGGCGTGCGGATCAGCCCCAGCATTTT. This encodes CSASYRRADQPQHF.

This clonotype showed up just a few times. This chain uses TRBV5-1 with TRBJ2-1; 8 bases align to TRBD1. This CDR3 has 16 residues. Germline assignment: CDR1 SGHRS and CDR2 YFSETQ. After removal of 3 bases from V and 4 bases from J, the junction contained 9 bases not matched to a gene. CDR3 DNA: TGCGCCAGCAGCTCCCGTACGGACAGGGCATACAATGAGCAGTTCTTC. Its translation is CASSSRTDRAYNEQFF. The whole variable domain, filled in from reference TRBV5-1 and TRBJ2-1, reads KAGVTQTPRYLIKTRGQQVTLSCSPISGHRSVSWYQQTPGQGLQFLFEYFSETQRNKGNFPGRFSGRQFSNSRSEMNVSTLELGDSALYLCASSSRTDRAYNEQFFGPGTRLTVL.

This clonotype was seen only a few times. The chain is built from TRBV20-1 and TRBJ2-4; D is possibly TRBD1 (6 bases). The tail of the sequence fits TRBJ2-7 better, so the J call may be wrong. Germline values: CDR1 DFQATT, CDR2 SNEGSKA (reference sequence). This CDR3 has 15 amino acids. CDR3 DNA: TGCAGTGCTAGAGATTTTCGGACAGACAGCAACGAGCAGTACTTC. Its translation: CSARDFRTDSNEQYF.

CDR3 nucleotides: TGTGCCAGCAGCAGAATTGTGGGCAATGAGCAGTTCTTC. Its translation: CASSRIVGNEQFF. The J gene is TRBJ2-1, the V gene TRBV7-2; no clear D. Looked up from germline, CDR1 is SGHTA and CDR2 is FQGNSA. Trimming took off 5 bases at V and 6 bases at J, with 11 bases between the two ends. The CDR3 sequence is 13 residues long.

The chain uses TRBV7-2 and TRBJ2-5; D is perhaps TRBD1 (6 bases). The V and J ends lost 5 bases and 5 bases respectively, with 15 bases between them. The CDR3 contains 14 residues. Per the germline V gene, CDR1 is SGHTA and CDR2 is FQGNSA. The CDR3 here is CASSLQGTGETQYF. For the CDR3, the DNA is TGTGCCAGCAGCCTACAGGGAACAGGGGAGACCCAGTACTTC.

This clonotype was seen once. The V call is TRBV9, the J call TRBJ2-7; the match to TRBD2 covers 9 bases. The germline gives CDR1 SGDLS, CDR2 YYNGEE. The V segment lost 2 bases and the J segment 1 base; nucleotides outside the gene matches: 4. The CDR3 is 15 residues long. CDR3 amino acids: CASSVGGGVSYEQYF. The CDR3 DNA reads TGTGCCAGCAGCGTCGGCGGGGGGGTTTCCTACGAGCAGTACTTC.

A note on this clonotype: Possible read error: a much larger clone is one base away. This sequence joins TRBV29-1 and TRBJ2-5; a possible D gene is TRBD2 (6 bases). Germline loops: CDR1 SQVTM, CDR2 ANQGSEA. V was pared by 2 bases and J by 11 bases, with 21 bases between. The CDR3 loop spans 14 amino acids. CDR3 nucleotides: TGCAGCGTTGAATTTAGGATCGGAGGGAATGAGCAGTACTTC. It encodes CSVEFRIGGNEQYF.

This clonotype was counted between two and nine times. CDR3 amino acids: CSVGTSVEQFF. The CDR3 DNA is TGCAGCGTTGGTACTAGCGTAGAGCAGTTCTTC. This chain uses TRBV29-1 with TRBJ2-1; TRBD2 aligns across 7 bases. Germline loops: CDR1 SQVTM, CDR2 ANQGSEA. The V gene end was trimmed by 4 bases and the J gene end by 10 bases; junction bases not matched to a gene: 4. There are 11 residues in the CDR3.

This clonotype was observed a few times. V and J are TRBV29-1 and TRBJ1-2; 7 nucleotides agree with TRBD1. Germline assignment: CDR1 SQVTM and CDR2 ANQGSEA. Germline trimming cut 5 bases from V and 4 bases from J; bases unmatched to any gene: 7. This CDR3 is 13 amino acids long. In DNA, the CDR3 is TGCAGCGTTCCGGGACAGCCTTCCTATGGCTACACCTTC. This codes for CSVPGQPSYGYTF.

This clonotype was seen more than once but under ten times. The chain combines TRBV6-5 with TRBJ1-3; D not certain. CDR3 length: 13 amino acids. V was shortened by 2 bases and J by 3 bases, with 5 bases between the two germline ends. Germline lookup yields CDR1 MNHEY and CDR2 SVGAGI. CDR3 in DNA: TGTGCCAGCAGTTACGGTTTTGGAAACACCATATATTTT. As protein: CASSYGFGNTIYF.

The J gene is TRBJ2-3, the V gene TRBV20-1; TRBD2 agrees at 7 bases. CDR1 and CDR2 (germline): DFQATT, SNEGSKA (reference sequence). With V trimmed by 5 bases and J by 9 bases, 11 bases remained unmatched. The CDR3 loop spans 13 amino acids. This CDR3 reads CSALAGPAGTQYF. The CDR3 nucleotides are TGCAGTGCTTTAGCGGGCCCGGCGGGGACGCAGTATTTT.

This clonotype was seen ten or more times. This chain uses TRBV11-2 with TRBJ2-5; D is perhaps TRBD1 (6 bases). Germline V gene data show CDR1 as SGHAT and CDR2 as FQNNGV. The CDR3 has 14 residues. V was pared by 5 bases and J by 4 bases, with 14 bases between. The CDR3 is CASSPLTGGETQYF. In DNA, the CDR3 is TGTGCCAGCAGCCCCCTGACAGGAGGAGAGACCCAGTACTTC.

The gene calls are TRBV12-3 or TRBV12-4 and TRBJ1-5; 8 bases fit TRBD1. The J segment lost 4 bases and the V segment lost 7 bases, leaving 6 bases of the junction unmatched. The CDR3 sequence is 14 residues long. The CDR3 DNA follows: TGTGCCAGCAAGGACAGGGAAAGAAATCAGCCCCAGCATTTT. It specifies CASKDRERNQPQHF.

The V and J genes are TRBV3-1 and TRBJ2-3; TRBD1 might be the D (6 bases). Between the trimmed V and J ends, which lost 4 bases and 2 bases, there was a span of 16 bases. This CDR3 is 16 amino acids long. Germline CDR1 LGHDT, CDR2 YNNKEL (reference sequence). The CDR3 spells CASSPQGGVFTDTQYF. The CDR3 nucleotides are TGTGCCAGCAGCCCCCAAGGGGGAGTCTTCACAGATACGCAGTATTTT.

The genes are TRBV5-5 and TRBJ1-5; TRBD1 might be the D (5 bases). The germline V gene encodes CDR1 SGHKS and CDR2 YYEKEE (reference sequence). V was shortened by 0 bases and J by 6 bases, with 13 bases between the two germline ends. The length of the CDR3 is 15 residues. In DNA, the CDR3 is TGTGCCAGCAGCTTGGCCGGGGGTTTACGTCAGCCCCAGCATTTT. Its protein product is CASSLAGGLRQPQHF.

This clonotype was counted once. The CDR3, as DNA: TGCAGTGCTAGACCACCTTGGAGCTCCTACGAGCAGTATTTT. Translated, it gives CSARPPWSSYEQYF. The chain uses TRBV20-1 and TRBJ2-3; D gene ambiguous. The CDR3 length is 14 residues. The V and J ends lost 2 bases and 11 bases respectively, with 20 bases between them. Germline V gives CDR1 DFQATT, CDR2 SNEGSKA (reference sequence).

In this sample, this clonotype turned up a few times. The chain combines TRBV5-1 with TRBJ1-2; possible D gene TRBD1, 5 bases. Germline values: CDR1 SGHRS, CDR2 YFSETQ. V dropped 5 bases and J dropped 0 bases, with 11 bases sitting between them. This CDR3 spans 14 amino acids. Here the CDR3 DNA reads TGCGCCAGCAGTAATACAGGATCTAACTATGGCTACACCTTC. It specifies CASSNTGSNYGYTF.

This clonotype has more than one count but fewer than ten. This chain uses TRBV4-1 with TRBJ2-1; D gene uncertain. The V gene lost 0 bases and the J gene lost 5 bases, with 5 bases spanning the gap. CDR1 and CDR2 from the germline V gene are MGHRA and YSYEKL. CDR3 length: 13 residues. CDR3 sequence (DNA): TGCGCCAGCAGCCAAGAAGGGAACAATGAGCAGTTCTTC. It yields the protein CASSQEGNNEQFF.